This T cell receptor beta chain was captured by sequencing in a study of T cells in Graves' hyperthyroidism and ophthalmopathy. This CDR3 region has 12 residues. V shed 4 bases and J shed 12 bases, with 13 bases lying between them. The germline gives CDR1 MNHEY, CDR2 SVGEGT. RNA transcripts gave rise to amplified TCR beta CDR3 regions. The HTBI primer set drove a first-round RT-PCR of the TCR CDR3. One entry per CDR3 protein, called by TCRdb with MiXCR from the multiplex PCR reads. The data show over 200,000 distinct CDR3 sequences, around 20% seen once. This clonotype was observed a handful of times. Hyperthyroidism had been newly diagnosed in patients aged 18 to 65, and its duration was under 2 months. Patients having uncontrolled infection, another autoimmune disease, pregnancy or lactation were not included.

This TCR was recovered from a man in his forties or fifties with Graves' hyperthyroidism. Sequences were obtained from blood. The V and J genes are TRBV6-2 or TRBV6-3 and TRBJ2-1; D is unclear. CDR3 in amino acids: CASSLDTYGQFF. The CDR3 DNA reads TGTGCCAGCAGTTTAGACACCTACGGGCAGTTCTTC.